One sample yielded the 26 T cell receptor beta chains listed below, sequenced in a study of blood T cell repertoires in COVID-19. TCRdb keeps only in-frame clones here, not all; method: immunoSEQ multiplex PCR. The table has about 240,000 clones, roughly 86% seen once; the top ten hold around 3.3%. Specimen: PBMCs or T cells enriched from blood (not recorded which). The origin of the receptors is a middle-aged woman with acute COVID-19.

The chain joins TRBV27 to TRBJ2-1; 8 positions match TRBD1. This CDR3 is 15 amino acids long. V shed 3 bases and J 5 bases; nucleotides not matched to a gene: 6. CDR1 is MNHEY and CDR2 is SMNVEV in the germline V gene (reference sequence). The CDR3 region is CASSLYGQGHNEQFF. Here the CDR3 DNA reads TGTGCCAGCAGTTTGTACGGACAGGGCCACAATGAGCAGTTCTTC.

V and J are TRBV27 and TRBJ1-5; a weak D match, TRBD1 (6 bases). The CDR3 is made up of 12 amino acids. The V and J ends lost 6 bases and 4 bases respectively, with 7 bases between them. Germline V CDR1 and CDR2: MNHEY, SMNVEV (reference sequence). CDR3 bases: TGTGCCAGCAGGGACAGAAATCAGCCCCAGCATTTT. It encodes CASRDRNQPQHF.

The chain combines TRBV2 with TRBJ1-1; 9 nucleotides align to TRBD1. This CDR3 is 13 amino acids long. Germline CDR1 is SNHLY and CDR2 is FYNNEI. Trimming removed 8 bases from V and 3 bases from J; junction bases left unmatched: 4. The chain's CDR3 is CASGDREYTEAFF. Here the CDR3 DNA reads TGTGCCAGCGGGGACAGGGAATACACTGAAGCTTTCTTT. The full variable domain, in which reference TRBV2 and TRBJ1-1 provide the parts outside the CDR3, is EPEVTQTPSHQVTQMGQEVILRCVPISNHLYFYWYRQILGQKVEFLVSFYNNEISEKSEIFDDQFSVERPDGSNFTLKIRSTKLEDSAMYFCASGDREYTEAFFGQGTRLTVV.

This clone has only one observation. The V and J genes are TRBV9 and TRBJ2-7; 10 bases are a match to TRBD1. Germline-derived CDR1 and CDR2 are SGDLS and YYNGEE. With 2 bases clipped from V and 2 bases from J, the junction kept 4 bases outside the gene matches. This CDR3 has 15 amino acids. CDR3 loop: CASSVATGGTYEQYF. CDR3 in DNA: TGTGCCAGCAGCGTCGCGACAGGGGGCACCTACGAGCAGTACTTC.

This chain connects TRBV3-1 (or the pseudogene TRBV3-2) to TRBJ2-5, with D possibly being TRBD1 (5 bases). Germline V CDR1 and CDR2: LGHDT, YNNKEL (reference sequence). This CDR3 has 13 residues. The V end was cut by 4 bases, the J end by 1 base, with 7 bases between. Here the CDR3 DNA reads TGTGCCAGCAGCCGACAGCCCCAAGAGACCCAGTACTTC. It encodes CASSRQPQETQYF.

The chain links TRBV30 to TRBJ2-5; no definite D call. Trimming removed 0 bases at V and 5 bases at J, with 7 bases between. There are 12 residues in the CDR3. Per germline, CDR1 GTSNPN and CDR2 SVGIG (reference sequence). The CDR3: CAWSVILETQYF. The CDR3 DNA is TGTGCCTGGAGTGTTATTCTGGAGACCCAGTACTTC. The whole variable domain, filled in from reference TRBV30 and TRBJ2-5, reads SQTIHQWPATLVQPVGSPLSLECTVEGTSNPNLYWYRQAAGRGLQLLFYSVGIGQISSEVPQNLSASRPQDRQFILSSKKLLLSDSGFYLCAWSVILETQYFGPGTRLLVL.

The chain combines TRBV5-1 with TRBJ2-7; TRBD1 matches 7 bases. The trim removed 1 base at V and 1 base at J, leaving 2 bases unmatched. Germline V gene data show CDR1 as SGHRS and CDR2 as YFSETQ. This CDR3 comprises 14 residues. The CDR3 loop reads CASSLIQGSYEQYF. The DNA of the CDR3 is TGCGCCAGCAGCTTGATACAGGGGTCCTACGAGCAGTACTTC. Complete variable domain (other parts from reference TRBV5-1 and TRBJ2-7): KAGVTQTPRYLIKTRGQQVTLSCSPISGHRSVSWYQQTPGQGLQFLFEYFSETQRNKGNFPGRFSGRQFSNSRSEMNVSTLELGDSALYLCASSLIQGSYEQYFGPGTRLTVT.

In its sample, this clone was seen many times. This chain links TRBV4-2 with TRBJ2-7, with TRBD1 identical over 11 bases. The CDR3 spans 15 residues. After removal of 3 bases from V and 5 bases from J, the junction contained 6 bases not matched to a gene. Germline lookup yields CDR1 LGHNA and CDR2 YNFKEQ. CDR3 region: CASSQGQGEANEQYF. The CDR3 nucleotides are TGTGCCAGCAGCCAGGGACAGGGGGAGGCGAACGAGCAGTACTTC.

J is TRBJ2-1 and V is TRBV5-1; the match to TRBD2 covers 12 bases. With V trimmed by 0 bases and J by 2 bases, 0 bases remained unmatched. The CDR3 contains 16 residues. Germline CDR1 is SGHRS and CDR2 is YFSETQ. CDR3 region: CASSLGLAGAYNEQFF. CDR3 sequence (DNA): TGCGCCAGCAGCTTGGGACTAGCGGGAGCCTACAATGAGCAGTTCTTC.

Here the CDR3 reads CAWTKGLAGGGHTKETQYF. The CDR3 region has the DNA TGTGCCTGGACAAAAGGACTAGCGGGAGGAGGCCATACCAAAGAGACCCAGTACTTC. The J gene is TRBJ2-5, the V gene TRBV30, with 14 bases that match TRBD2. Looked up from germline, CDR1 is GTSNPN and CDR2 is SVGIG (reference sequence). This CDR3 spans 19 amino acids. V lost 4 bases and J lost 3; bases outside the gene matches: 16.

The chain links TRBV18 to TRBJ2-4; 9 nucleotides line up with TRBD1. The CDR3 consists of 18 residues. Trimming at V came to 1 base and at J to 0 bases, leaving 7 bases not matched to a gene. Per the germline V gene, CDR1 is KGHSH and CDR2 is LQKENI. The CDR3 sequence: CASSPLSDRGLAKNIQYF. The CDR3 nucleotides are TGTGCCAGCTCACCACTATCGGACAGGGGATTAGCCAAAAACATTCAGTACTTC.

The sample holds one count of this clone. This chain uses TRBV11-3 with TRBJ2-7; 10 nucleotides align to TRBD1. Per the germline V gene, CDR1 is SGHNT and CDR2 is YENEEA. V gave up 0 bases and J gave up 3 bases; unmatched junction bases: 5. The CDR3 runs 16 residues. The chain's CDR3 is CASSLEKTGGDYEQYF. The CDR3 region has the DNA TGTGCCAGCAGCTTAGAGAAGACAGGGGGCGACTACGAGCAGTACTTC.

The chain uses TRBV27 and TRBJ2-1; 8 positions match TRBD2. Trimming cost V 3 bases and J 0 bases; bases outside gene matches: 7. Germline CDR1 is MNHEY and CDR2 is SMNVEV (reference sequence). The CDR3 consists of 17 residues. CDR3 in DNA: TGTGCCAGCAGTTTTCTCACTAGCGGTTTCTCCTACAATGAGCAGTTCTTC. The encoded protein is CASSFLTSGFSYNEQFF.

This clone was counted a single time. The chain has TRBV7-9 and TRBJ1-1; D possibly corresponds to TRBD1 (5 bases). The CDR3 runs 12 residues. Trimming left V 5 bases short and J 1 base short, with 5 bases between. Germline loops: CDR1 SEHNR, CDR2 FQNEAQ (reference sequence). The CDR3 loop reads CASSTGNTEAFF. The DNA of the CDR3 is TGTGCCAGCAGCACAGGGAACACTGAAGCTTTCTTT. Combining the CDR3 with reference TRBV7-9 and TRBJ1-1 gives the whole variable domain DTGVSQNPRHKITKRGQNVTFRCDPISEHNRLYWYRQTLGQGPEFLTYFQNEAQLEKSRLLSDRFSAERPKGSFSTLEIQRTEQGDSAMYLCASSTGNTEAFFGQGTRLTVV.

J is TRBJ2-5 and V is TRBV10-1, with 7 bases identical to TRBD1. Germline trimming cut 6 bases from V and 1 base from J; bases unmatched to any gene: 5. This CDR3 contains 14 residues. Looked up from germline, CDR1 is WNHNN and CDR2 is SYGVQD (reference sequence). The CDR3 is CASSEDRLQETQYF. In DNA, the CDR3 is TGCGCCAGCAGCGAGGACAGGCTCCAAGAGACCCAGTACTTC.

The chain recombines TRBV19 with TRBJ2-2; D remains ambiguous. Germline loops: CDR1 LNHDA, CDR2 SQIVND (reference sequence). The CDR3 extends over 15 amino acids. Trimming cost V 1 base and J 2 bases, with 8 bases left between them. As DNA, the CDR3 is TGTGCCAGTAGTATAGGGCGGCTTAACACCGGGGAGCTGTTTTTT. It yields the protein CASSIGRLNTGELFF.

This chain's CDR3 is CASGTGEAFF. The CDR3 DNA is TGTGCCAGCGGGACAGGGGAGGCTTTCTTT. The V gene is TRBV7-9, the J gene TRBJ1-1; 10 bases agree with TRBD1. CDR1 SEHNR and CDR2 FQNEAQ come from the germline V gene (reference sequence). V lost 8 bases to trimming and J lost 11 bases; unmatched junction nucleotides: 2. The CDR3 contains 10 residues.

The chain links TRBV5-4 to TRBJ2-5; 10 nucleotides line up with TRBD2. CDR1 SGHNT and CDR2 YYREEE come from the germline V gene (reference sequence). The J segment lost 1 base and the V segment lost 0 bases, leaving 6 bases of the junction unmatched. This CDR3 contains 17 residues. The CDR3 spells CASSLGASGRSQETQYF. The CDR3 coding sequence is TGTGCCAGCAGCTTGGGGGCTAGCGGGAGATCCCAAGAGACCCAGTACTTC.

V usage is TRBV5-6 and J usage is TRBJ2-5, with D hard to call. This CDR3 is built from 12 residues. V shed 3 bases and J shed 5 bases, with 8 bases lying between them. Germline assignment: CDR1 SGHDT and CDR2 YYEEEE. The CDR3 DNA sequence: TGTGCCAGCAGCTCGGGTATGGAGACCCAGTACTTC. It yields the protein CASSSGMETQYF.

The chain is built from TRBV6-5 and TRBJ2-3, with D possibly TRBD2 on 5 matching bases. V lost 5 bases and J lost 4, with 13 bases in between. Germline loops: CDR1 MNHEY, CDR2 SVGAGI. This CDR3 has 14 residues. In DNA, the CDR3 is TGTGCCAGCAGTCTTACTAGATTCCCAGATACGCAGTATTTT. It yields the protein CASSLTRFPDTQYF.

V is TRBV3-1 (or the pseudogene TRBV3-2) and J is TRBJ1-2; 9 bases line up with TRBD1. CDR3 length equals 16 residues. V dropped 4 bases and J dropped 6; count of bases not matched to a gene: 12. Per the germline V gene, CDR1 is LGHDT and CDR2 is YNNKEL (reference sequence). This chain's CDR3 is CASSPRPPGQGNGYTF. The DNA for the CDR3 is TGTGCCAGCAGCCCTAGGCCCCCGGGACAGGGTAATGGCTACACCTTC.

CDR3: CASSLDRSYNEQFF. The CDR3 bases are TGTGCCAGCAGTCTAGACAGGAGTTACAATGAGCAGTTCTTC. J is TRBJ2-1 and V is TRBV2; possible D gene TRBD1, 6 bases. Germline CDR1 reads SNHLY; CDR2 reads FYNNEI. CDR3 size: 14 residues. V lost 5 bases and J 4 bases, leaving 12 bases between the germline ends.

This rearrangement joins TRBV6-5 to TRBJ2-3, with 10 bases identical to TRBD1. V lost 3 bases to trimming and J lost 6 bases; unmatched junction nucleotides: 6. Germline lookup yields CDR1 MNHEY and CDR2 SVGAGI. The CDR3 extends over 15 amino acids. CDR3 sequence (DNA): TGTGCCAGCAGTTATAGGGACAGGGGTGAGGATACGCAGTATTTT. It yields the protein CASSYRDRGEDTQYF.

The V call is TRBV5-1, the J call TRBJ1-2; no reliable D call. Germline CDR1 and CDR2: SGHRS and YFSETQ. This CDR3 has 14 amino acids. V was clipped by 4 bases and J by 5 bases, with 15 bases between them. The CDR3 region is CASSLGSAPYGYTF. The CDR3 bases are TGCGCCAGCAGCCTCGGGTCCGCCCCATATGGCTACACCTTC.

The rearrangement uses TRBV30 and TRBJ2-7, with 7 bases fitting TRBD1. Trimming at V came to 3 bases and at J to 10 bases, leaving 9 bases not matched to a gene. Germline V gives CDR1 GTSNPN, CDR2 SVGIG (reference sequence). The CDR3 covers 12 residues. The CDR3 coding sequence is TGTGCCTGGAGAGAGGCCGGGACAGTTCAGTACTTC. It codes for CAWREAGTVQYF.

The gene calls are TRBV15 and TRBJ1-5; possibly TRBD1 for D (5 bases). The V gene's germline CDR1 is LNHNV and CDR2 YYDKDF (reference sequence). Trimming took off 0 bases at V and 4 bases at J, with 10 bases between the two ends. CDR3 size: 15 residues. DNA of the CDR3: TGTGCCACCAGCAGAGATGACAGTTGGAATCAGCCCCAGCATTTT. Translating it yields CATSRDDSWNQPQHF.